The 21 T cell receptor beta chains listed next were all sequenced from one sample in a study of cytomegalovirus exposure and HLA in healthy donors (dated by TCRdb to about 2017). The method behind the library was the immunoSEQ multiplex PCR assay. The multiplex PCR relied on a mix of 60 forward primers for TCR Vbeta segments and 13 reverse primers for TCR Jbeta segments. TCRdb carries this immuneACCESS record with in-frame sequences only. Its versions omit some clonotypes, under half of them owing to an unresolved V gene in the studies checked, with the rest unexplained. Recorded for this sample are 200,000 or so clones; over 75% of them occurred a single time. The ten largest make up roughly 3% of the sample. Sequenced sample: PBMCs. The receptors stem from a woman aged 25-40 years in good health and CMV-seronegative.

The CDR3 here is CATSTPPSGMNTEAFF. For the CDR3, the DNA is TGTGCCACCAGCACTCCTCCGTCAGGGATGAACACTGAAGCTTTCTTT. This chain uses TRBV15 with TRBJ1-1, with a possible D match to TRBD1 (5 bases). The germline V gene has CDR1 LNHNV and CDR2 YYDKDF (reference sequence). V was shortened by 4 bases and J by 0 bases, with 15 bases between the two germline ends. The CDR3 spans 16 residues. Using reference TRBV15 and TRBJ1-1 for the parts outside the CDR3, the full variable domain is DAMVIQNPRYQVTQFGKPVTLSCSQTLNHNVMYWYQQKSSQAPKLLFHYYDKDFNNEADTPDNFQSRRPNTSFCFLDIRSPGLGDTAMYLCATSTPPSGMNTEAFFGQGTRLTVV.

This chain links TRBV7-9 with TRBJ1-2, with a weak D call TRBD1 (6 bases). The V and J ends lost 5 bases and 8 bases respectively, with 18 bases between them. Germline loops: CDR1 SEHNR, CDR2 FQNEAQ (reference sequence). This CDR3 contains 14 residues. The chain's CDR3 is CASSQWGPGDGYTF. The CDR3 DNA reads TGTGCCAGCAGCCAATGGGGCCCAGGGGACGGCTACACCTTC.

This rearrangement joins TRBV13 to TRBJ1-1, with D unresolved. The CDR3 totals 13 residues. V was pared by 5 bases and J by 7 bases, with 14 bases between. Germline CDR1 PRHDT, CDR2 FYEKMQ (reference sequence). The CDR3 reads CASSTGRGGEAFF. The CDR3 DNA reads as TGTGCCAGCAGCACCGGACGGGGTGGTGAAGCTTTCTTT.

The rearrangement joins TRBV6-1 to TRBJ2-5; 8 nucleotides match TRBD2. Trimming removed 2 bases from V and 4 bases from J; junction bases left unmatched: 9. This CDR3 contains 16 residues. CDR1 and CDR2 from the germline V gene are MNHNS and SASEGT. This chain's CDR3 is CASSEKVAGRGETQYF. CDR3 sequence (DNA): TGTGCCAGCAGTGAAAAGGTAGCGGGGAGGGGAGAGACCCAGTACTTC.

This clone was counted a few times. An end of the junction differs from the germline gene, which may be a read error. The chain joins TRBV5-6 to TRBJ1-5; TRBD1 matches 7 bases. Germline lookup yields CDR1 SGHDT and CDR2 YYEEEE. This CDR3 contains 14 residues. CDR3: CASSLGQHYQPQHF. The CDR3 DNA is TGTGCCAGCAGTTTGGGACAGCACTATCAGCCCCAGCATTTT.

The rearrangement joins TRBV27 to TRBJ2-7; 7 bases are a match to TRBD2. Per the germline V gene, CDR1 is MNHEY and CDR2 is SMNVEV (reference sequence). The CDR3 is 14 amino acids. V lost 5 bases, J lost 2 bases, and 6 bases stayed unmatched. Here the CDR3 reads CASSVISGPYEQYF. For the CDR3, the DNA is TGTGCCAGCAGTGTTATTAGCGGGCCCTACGAGCAGTACTTC.

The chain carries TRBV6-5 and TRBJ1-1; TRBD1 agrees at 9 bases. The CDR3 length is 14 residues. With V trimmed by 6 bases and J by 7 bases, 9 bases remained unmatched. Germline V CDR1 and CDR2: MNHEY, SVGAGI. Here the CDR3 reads CASRETQGANEAFF. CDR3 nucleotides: TGTGCCAGCAGGGAGACACAGGGGGCGAATGAAGCTTTCTTT.

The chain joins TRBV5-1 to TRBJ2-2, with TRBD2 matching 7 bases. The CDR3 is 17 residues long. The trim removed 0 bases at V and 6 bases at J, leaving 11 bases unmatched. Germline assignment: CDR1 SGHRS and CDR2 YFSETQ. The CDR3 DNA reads TGCGCCAGCAGCTTGGTCTCTCTGGTAGGGAGGGCCGGGGAGCTGTTTTTT. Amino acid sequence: CASSLVSLVGRAGELFF. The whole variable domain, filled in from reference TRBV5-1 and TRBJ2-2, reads KAGVTQTPRYLIKTRGQQVTLSCSPISGHRSVSWYQQTPGQGLQFLFEYFSETQRNKGNFPGRFSGRQFSNSRSEMNVSTLELGDSALYLCASSLVSLVGRAGELFFGEGSRLTVL.

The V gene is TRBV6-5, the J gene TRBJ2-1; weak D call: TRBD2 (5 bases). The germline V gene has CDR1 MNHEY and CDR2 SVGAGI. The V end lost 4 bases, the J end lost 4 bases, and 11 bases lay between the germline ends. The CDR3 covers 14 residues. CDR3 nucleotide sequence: TGTGCCAGCAGTTTCACCGGGGATTACAATGAGCAGTTCTTC. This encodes CASSFTGDYNEQFF.

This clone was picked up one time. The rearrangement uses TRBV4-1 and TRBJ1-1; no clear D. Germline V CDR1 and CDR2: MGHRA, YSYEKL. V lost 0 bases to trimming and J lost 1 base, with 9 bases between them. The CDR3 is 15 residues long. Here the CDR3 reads CASSQERVRNTEAFF. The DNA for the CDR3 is TGCGCCAGCAGCCAAGAGAGGGTGAGGAACACTGAAGCTTTCTTT.

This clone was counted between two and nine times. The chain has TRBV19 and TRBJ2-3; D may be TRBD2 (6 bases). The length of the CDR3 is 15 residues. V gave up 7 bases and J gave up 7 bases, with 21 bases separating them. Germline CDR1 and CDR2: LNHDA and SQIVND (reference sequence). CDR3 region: CASTPFPEGGYTQYF. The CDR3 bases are TGTGCCAGTACCCCTTTCCCGGAGGGAGGTTATACGCAGTATTTT.

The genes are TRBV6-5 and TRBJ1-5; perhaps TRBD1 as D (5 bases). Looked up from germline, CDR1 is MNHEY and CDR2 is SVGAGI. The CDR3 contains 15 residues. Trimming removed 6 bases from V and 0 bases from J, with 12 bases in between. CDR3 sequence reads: CASRSGGYSNQPQHF. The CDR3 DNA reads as TGTGCCAGCAGGAGCGGGGGTTATAGCAATCAGCCCCAGCATTTT.

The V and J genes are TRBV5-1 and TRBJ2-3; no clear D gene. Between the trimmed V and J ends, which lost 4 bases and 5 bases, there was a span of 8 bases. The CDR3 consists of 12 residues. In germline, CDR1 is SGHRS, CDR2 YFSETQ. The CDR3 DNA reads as TGCGCCAGCAGCGCGAACTTAGATACGCAGTATTTT. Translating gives CASSANLDTQYF.

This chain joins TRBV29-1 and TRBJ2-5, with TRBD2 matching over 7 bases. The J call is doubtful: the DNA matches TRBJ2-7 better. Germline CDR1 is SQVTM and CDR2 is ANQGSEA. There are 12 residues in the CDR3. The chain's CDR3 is CSAAGDPYEQYF. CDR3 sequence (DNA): TGCAGCGCCGCGGGAGACCCCTACGAGCAGTACTTC.

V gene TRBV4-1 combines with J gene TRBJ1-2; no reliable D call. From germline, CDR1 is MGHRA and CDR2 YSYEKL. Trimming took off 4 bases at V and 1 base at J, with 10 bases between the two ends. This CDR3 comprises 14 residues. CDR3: CASSRNQVNYGYTF. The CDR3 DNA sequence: TGCGCCAGCAGCCGGAACCAGGTTAACTATGGCTACACCTTC.

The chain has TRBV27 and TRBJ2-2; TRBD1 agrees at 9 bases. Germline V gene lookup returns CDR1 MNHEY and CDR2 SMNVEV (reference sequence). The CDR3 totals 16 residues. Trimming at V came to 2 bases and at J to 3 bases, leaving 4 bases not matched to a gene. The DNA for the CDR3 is TGTGCCAGCAGTTTAAGGGACAGGGTTGACACCGGGGAGCTGTTTTTT. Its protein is CASSLRDRVDTGELFF.

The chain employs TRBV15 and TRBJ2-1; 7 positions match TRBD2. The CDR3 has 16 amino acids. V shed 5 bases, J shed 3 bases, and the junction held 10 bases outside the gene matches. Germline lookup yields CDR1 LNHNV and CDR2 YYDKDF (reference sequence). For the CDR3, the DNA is TGTGCCACCAGCCCACGACAGCGGGGCATCTACAATGAGCAGTTCTTC. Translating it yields CATSPRQRGIYNEQFF.

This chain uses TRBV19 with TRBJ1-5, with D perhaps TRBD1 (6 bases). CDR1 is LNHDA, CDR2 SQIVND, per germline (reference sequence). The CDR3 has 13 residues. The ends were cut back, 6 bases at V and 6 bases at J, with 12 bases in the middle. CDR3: CASSMGGGQPQHF. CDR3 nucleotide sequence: TGTGCCAGTAGCATGGGAGGGGGTCAGCCCCAGCATTTT.

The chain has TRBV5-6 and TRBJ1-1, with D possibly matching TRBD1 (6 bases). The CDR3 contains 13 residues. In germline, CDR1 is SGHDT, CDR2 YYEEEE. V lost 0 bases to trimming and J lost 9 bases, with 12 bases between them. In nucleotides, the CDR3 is TGTGCCAGCAGCTTGGGGGCAGGGGTAAAAGCTTTCTTT. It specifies CASSLGAGVKAFF.

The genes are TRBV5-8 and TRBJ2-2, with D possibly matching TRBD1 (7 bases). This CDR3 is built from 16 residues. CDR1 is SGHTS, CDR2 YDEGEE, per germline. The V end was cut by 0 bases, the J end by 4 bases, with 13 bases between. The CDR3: CASSLDRGGATGELFF. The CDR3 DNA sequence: TGTGCCAGCAGCTTGGACAGGGGAGGCGCCACCGGGGAGCTGTTTTTT.

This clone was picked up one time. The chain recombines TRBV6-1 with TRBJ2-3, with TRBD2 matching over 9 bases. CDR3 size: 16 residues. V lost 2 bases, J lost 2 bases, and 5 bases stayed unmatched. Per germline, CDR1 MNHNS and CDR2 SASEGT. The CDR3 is CASSELAGLATDTQYF. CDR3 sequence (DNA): TGTGCCAGCAGTGAACTAGCGGGACTGGCCACAGATACGCAGTATTTT.